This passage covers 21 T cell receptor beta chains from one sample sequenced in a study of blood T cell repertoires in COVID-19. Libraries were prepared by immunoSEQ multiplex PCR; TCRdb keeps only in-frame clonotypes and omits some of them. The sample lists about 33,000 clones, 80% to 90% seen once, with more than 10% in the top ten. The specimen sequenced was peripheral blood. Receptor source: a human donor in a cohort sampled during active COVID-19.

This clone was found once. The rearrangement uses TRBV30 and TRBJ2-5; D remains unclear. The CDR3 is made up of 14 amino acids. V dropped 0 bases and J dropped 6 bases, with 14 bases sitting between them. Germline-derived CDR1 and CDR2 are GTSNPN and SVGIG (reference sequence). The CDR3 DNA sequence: TGTGCCTGGAGTGTAACTGGGTCGAGGAAGACCCAGTACTTC. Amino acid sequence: CAWSVTGSRKTQYF.

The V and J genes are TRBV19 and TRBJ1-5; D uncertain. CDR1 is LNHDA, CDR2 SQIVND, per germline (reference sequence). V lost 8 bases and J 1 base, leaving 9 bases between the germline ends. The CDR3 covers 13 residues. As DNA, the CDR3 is TGTGCCAGTTCAGTAAACAGCAATCAGCCCCAGCATTTT. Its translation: CASSVNSNQPQHF.

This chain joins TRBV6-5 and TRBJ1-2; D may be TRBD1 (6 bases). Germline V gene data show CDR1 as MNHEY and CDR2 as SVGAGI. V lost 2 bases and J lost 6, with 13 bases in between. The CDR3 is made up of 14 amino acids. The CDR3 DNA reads TGTGCCAGCAGTTACGTCCAGGGGCCTGATGGCTACACCTTC. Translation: CASSYVQGPDGYTF.

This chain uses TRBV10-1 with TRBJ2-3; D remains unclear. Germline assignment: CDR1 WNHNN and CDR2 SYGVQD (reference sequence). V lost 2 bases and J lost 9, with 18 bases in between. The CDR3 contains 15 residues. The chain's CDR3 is CASSESYPRLTTQYF. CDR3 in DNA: TGCGCCAGCAGTGAGAGTTACCCTCGCCTCACAACGCAGTATTTT.

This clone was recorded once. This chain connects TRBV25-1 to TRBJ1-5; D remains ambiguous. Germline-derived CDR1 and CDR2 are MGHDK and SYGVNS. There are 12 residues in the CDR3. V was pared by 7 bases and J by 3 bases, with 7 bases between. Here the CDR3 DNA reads TGTGCCAGCATGGGCCTCAATCAGCCCCAGCATTTT. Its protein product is CASMGLNQPQHF. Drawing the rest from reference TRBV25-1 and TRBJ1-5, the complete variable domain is EADIYQTPRYLVIGTGKKITLECSQTMGHDKMYWYQQDPGMELHLIHYSYGVNSTEKGDLSSESTVSRIRTEHFPLTLESARPSHTSQYLCASMGLNQPQHFGDGTRLSIL.

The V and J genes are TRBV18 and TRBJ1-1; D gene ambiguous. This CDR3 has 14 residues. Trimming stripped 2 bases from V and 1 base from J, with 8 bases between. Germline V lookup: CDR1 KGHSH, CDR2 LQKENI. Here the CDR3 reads CASSPGRGNTEAFF. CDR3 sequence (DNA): TGTGCCAGCTCACCAGGACGGGGGAACACTGAAGCTTTCTTT. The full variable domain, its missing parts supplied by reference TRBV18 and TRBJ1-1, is NAGVMQNPRHLVRRRGQEARLRCSPMKGHSHVYWYRQLPEEGLKFMVYLQKENIIDESGMPKERFSAEFPKEGPSILRIQQVVRGDSAAYFCASSPGRGNTEAFFGQGTRLTVV.

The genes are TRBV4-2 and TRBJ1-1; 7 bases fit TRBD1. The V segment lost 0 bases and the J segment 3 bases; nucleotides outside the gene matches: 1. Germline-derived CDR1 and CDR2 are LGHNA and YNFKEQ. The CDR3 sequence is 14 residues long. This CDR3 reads CASSQDGQDTEAFF. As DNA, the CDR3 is TGTGCCAGCAGCCAAGATGGACAGGACACTGAAGCTTTCTTT.

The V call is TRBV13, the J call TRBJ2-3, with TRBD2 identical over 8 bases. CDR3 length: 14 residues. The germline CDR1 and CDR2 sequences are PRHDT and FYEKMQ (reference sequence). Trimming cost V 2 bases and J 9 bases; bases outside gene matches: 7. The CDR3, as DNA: TGTGCCAGCAGCTTACTGGCGGGGGGTGAGACGCAGTATTTT. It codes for CASSLLAGGETQYF.

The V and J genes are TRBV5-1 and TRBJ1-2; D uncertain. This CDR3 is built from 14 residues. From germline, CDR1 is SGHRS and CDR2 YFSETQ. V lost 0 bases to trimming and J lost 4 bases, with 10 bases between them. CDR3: CASSLDWAGYGYTF. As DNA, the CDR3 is TGCGCCAGCAGCTTGGACTGGGCGGGCTATGGCTACACCTTC.

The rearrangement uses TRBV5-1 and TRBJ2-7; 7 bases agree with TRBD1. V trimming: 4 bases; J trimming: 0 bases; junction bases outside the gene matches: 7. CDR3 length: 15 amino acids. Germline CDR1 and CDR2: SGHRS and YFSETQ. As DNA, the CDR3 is TGCGCCAGCAGCGATCCGGGACAGAGCTCCTACGAGCAGTACTTC. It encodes CASSDPGQSSYEQYF.

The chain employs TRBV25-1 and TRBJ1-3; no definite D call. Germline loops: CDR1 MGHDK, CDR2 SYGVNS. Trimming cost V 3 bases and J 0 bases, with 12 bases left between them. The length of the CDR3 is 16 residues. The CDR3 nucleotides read TGTGCCAGCAGTGATCCCGGACTGTTCTCTGGAAACACCATATATTTT. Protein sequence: CASSDPGLFSGNTIYF.

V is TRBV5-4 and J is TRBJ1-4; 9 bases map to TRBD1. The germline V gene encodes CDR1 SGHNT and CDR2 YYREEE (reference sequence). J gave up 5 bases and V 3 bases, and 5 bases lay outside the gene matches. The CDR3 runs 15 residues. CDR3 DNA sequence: TGTGCCAGCAGCTGGACAGGGGAAGGGAATGAAAAACTGTTTTTT. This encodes CASSWTGEGNEKLFF.

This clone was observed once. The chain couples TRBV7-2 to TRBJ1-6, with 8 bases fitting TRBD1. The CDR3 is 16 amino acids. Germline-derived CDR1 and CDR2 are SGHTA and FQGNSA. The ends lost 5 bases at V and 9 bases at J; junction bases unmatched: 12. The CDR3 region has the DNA TGTGCCAGCAGCCTTCAACGGACAGGGCATGGTTCACCCCTCCACTTT. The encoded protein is CASSLQRTGHGSPLHF.

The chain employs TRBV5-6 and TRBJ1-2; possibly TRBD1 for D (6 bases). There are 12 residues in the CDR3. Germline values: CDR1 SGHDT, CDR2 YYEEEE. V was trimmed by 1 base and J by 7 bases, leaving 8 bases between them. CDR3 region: CASSLRGIGYTF. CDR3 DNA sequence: TGTGCCAGCAGCTTGAGGGGGATTGGCTACACCTTC.

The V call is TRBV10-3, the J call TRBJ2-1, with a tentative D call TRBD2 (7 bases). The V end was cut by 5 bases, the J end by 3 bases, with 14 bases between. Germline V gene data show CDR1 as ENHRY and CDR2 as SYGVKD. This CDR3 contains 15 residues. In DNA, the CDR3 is TGTGCCATCAGTCGCGGACTAGGGGGCTACAATGAGCAGTTCTTC. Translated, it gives CAISRGLGGYNEQFF.

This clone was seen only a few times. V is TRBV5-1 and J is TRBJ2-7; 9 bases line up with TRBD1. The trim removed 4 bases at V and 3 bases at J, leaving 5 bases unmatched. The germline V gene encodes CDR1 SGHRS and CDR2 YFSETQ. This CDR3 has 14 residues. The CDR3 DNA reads TGCGCCAGCAGCCCTCGGGACAGGGTCTACGAGCAGTACTTC. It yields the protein CASSPRDRVYEQYF.

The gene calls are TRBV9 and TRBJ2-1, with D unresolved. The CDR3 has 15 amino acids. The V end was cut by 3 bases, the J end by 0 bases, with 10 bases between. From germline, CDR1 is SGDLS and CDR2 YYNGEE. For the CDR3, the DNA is TGTGCCAGCAGCGCCTCGTTCGGCTCCTACAATGAGCAGTTCTTC. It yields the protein CASSASFGSYNEQFF.

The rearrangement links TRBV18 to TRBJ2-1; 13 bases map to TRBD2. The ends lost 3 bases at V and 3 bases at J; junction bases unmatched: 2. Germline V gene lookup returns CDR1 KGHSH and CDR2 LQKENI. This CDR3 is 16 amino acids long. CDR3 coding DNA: TGTGCCAGCTCACCCCGGACTAGCGGGAGCTACAATGAGCAGTTCTTC. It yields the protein CASSPRTSGSYNEQFF.

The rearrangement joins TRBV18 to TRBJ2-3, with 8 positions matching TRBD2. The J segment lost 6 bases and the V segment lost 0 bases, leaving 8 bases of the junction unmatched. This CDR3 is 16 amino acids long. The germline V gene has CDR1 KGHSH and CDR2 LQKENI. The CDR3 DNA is TGTGCCAGCTCACCACCGGTCGGGGGGGCCCTGGATACGCAGTATTTT. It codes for CASSPPVGGALDTQYF. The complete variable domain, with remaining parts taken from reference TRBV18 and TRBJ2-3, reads NAGVMQNPRHLVRRRGQEARLRCSPMKGHSHVYWYRQLPEEGLKFMVYLQKENIIDESGMPKERFSAEFPKEGPSILRIQQVVRGDSAAYFCASSPPVGGALDTQYFGPGTRLTVL.

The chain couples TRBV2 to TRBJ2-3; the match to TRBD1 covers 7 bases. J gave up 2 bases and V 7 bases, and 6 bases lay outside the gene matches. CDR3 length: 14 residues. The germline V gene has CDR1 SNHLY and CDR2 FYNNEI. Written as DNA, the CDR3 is TGTGCCAGCAAACCGGACAGGCTCACAGATACGCAGTATTTT. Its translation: CASKPDRLTDTQYF.

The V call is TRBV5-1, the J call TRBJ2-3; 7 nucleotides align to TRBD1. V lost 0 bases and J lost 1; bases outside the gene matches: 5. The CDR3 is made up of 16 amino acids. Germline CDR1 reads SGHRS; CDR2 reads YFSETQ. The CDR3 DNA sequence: TGCGCCAGCAGCTTGGCTATCCAGGGGGGCACAGATACGCAGTATTTT. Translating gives CASSLAIQGGTDTQYF.